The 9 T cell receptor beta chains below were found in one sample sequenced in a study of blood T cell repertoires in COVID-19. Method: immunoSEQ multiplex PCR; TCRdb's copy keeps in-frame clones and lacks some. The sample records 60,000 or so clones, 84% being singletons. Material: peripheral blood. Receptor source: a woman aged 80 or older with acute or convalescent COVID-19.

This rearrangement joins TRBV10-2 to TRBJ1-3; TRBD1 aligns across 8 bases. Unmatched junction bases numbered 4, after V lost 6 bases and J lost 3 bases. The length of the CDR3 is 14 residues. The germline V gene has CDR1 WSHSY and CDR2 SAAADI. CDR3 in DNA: TGCGCCAGCAGCGGACAGGGCGATGGAAACACCATATATTTT. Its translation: CASSGQGDGNTIYF.

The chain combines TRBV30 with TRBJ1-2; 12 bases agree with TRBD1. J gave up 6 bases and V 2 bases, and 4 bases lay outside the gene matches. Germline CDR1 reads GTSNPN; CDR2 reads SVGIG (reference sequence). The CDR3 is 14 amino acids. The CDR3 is CAWSPGQGAHGYTF. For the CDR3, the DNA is TGTGCCTGGAGTCCGGGACAGGGGGCGCATGGCTACACCTTC.

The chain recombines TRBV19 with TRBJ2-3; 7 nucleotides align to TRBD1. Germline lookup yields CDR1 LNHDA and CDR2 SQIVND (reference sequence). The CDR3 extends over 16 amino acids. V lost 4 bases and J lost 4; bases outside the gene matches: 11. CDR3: CASSTRNRGWADTQYF. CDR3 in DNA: TGTGCCAGTAGTACGAGAAACAGGGGATGGGCAGATACGCAGTATTTT.

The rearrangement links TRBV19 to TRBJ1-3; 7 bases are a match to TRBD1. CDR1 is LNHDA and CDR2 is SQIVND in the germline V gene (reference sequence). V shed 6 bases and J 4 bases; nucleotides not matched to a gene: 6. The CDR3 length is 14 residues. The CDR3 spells CASRPTGVGNTIYF. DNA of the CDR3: TGTGCCAGTAGGCCCACAGGGGTGGGAAACACCATATATTTT.

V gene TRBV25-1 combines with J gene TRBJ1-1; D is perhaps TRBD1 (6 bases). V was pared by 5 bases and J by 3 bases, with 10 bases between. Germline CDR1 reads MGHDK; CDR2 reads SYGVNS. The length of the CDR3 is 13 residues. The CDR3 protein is CASSTGTHTEAFF. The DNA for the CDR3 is TGTGCCAGCAGTACCGGGACACACACTGAAGCTTTCTTT.

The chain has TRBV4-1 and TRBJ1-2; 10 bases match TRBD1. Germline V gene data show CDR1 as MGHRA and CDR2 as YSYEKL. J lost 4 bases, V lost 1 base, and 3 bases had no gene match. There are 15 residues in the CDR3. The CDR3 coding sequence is TGCGCCAGCAGCCAAGGGACAGGGGGGAGCTATGGCTACACCTTC. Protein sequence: CASSQGTGGSYGYTF.

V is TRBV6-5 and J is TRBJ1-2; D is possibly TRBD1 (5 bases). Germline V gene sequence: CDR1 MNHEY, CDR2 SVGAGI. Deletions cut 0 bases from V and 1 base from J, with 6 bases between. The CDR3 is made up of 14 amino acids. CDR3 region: CASSYSGGNYGYTF. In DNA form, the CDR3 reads TGTGCCAGCAGTTACTCCGGGGGTAACTATGGCTACACCTTC.

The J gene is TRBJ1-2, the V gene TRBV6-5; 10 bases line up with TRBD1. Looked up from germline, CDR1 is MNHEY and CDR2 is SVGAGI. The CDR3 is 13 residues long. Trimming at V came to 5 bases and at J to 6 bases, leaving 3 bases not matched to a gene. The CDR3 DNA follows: TGTGCCAGCAGTCGACAGGGGGCAGATGGCTACACCTTC. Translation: CASSRQGADGYTF.

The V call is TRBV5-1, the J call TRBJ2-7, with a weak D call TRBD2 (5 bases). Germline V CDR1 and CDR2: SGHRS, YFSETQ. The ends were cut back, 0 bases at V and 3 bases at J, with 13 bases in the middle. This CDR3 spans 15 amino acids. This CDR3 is CASSLGGYGDYEQYF. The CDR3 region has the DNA TGCGCCAGCAGCTTGGGAGGGTATGGGGACTACGAGCAGTACTTC.